Listed here are 10 T cell receptor beta chains from one sample, sequenced in a study of blood T cells in healthy people across ages. Alongside a J-beta primer mix, a sample-barcoded 5' primer served in a second PCR lasting about 7 to 12 cycles. TCRdb independently ran MiXCR on the 5' RACE reads; one entry per CDR3 protein. Seen here are some 290,000 distinct CDR3 sequences, roughly 27% observed once, and the top ten hold 25% to 35%. Sequenced sample: blood. The receptors here all came from a woman between 65 and 79 years old in good health.

V and J are TRBV29-1 and TRBJ2-5; perhaps TRBD2 as D (6 bases). The J call may be wrong; the DNA end is better matched by TRBJ2-1. This CDR3 has 14 amino acids. CDR1 is SQVTM, CDR2 ANQGSEA, per germline. For the CDR3, the DNA is TGCAGCGTCCTACCGGGACTGGAGAAGAATGAGCAGTTCTTC. It translates to CSVLPGLEKNEQFF.

The V gene is TRBV20-1, the J gene TRBJ2-3, with TRBD1 matching 8 bases. V was pared by 5 bases and J by 1 base, with 8 bases of the junction left unmatched. Germline-derived CDR1 and CDR2 are DFQATT and SNEGSKA (reference sequence). This CDR3 spans 15 amino acids. The CDR3 spells CSAAGGEGRTDTQYF. The CDR3 bases are TGCAGTGCTGCAGGGGGCGAAGGCCGCACAGATACGCAGTATTTT.

The genes are TRBV29-1 and TRBJ2-1; unclear D gene. The CDR3 consists of 13 residues. Germline CDR1 reads SQVTM; CDR2 reads ANQGSEA. V was pared by 4 bases and J by 0 bases, with 7 bases between. For the CDR3, the DNA is TGCAGCGTTGCGTCCGGCTCCTACAATGAGCAGTTCTTC. Amino acids: CSVASGSYNEQFF.

The gene calls are TRBV29-1 and TRBJ1-2; TRBD1 matches at 8 bases. CDR1 is SQVTM and CDR2 is ANQGSEA in the germline V gene. The J segment lost 8 bases and the V segment lost 7 bases, leaving 12 bases of the junction unmatched. The CDR3 runs 13 residues. CDR3 DNA sequence: TGCAGCGGGCAAGGTCAGGGGGCGGAGGGCTACACCTTC. Its translation: CSGQGQGAEGYTF.

There are a few counts of this clonotype. V and J are TRBV10-3 and TRBJ2-7; 9 bases are a match to TRBD1. Germline CDR1 and CDR2: ENHRY and SYGVKD. Trimming removed 6 bases from V and 1 base from J; junction bases left unmatched: 4. This CDR3 has 14 amino acids. CDR3 in amino acids: CAIRGDRDSYEQYF. The DNA of the CDR3 is TGTGCCATCAGGGGGGACAGGGATTCCTACGAGCAGTACTTC.

V usage is TRBV10-3 and J usage is TRBJ2-5; 7 bases line up with TRBD2. The J call may be faulty, since TRBJ2-7 better matches the DNA end. Germline CDR1 ENHRY, CDR2 SYGVKD. This CDR3 comprises 14 residues. CDR3 sequence (DNA): TGTGCCATCAGTGCGGGGGGTAGCTCCTACGAGCAGTACTTC. It is translated as CAISAGGSSYEQYF.

This clonotype was counted only a few times. This chain uses TRBV11-2 with TRBJ2-5; no clear D. Per germline, CDR1 SGHAT and CDR2 FQNNGV. V lost 5 bases and J lost 3, with 7 bases in between. The CDR3 length is 12 residues. The CDR3 protein is CASSLIEETQYF. CDR3 DNA: TGTGCCAGCAGCCTGATCGAAGAGACCCAGTACTTC.

The CDR3 DNA is TGTGCCAGCAGCTTCAGACTAGCGGGATATCCCGATGAGCAGTTCTTC. Translation gives CASSFRLAGYPDEQFF. The genes are TRBV11-1 and TRBJ2-1; 11 bases map to TRBD2. Germline loops: CDR1 SGHAT, CDR2 FQDESV (reference sequence). Unmatched junction bases numbered 9, after V lost 3 bases and J lost 8 bases. The CDR3 consists of 16 residues.

This clonotype was found a few times. The rearrangement uses TRBV4-1 and TRBJ2-5, with D perhaps TRBD1 (6 bases). V lost 0 bases and J 7 bases, leaving 21 bases between the germline ends. In germline, CDR1 is MGHRA, CDR2 YSYEKL. This CDR3 comprises 17 residues. The CDR3 nucleotides are TGCGCCAGCAGCCAAGAGGCCCGGTGGGGGCCCCAGATGACCCAGTACTTC. It specifies CASSQEARWGPQMTQYF.

This clonotype was detected only a few times. For the CDR3, the DNA is TGCAGCGTTGATGATGTAGGGGCAAAAGGCTACACCTTC. This codes for CSVDDVGAKGYTF. The rearrangement links TRBV29-1 to TRBJ1-2, with a possible D match to TRBD1 (5 bases). The CDR3 length is 13 residues. The V gene's germline CDR1 is SQVTM and CDR2 ANQGSEA. V lost 3 bases and J lost 8, with 16 bases in between.